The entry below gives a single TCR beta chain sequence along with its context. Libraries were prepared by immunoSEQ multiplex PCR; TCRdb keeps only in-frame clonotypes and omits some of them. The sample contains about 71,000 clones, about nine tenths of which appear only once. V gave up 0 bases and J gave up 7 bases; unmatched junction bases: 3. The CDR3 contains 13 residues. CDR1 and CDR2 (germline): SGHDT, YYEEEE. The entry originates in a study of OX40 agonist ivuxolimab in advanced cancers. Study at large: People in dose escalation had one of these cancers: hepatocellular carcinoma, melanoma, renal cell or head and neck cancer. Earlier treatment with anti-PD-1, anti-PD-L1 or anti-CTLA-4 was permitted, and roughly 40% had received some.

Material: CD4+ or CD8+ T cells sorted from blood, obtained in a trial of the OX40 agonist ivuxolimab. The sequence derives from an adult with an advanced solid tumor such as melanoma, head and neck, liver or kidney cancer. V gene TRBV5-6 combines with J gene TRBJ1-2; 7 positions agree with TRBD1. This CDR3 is CASSLGQGVGYTF. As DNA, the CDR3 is TGTGCCAGCAGCTTGGGACAGGGAGTTGGCTACACCTTC.